These 30 T cell receptor beta chains were all obtained from the same sample, sequenced in a study of shared clonotypes between healthy human individuals. Profiled with immunoSEQ multiplex PCR; TCRdb holds only in-frame clones, not every one. The table includes about 2.4 million clones, 80% to 95% detected once. Sequenced sample: naive CD4+ T cells from PBMCs. Subset defined: CD45RA+ positively selected. These receptors were obtained from a man aged 18 to 30 in good health. Some clones in this sample may be carry-over from other donors' samples.

This chain connects TRBV7-6 to TRBJ2-5; D possibly uses TRBD1 or TRBD2 (5 bases each). Trimming cost V 1 base and J 4 bases, with 10 bases left between them. This CDR3 has 14 residues. Germline CDR1 and CDR2: SGHVS and FNYEAQ. The DNA for the CDR3 is TGTGCCAGCAGCTTAGGACCCGGGACAGAGACCCAGTACTTC. Its protein is CASSLGPGTETQYF.

The chain couples TRBV27 to TRBJ2-7; D is undetermined. The length of the CDR3 is 14 residues. The germline V and J ends were trimmed by 6 bases and 0 bases, with 12 bases remaining between them. The germline gives CDR1 MNHEY, CDR2 SMNVEV (reference sequence). CDR3 DNA: TGTGCCAGCAGACTTAAAAGCCTCTCCTACGAGCAGTACTTC. Residues: CASRLKSLSYEQYF.

V and J are TRBV4-3 and TRBJ1-2; 8 nucleotides line up with TRBD1. This CDR3 region has 16 residues. Germline V gives CDR1 LGHNA, CDR2 YSLEER. The V gene end was trimmed by 1 base and the J gene end by 4 bases; junction bases not matched to a gene: 8. The CDR3 DNA is TGCGCCAGCAGCCAAGGACAGGGGAGAGGAGCCTATGGCTACACCTTC. Protein sequence: CASSQGQGRGAYGYTF.

Concerning this clone itself: Other DNA sequences in the same sample also yield this CDR3. The rearrangement uses TRBV5-1 and TRBJ1-5, with TRBD1 matching 8 bases. CDR3 length equals 15 residues. Germline V gene lookup returns CDR1 SGHRS and CDR2 YFSETQ. The trim removed 2 bases at V and 5 bases at J, leaving 6 bases unmatched. CDR3: CASSLTGGSDQPQHF. The CDR3 DNA reads as TGCGCCAGCAGCTTAACAGGGGGTTCTGATCAGCCCCAGCATTTT. The complete variable domain, with remaining parts taken from reference TRBV5-1 and TRBJ1-5, reads KAGVTQTPRYLIKTRGQQVTLSCSPISGHRSVSWYQQTPGQGLQFLFEYFSETQRNKGNFPGRFSGRQFSNSRSEMNVSTLELGDSALYLCASSLTGGSDQPQHFGDGTRLSIL.

This chain links TRBV2 with TRBJ1-4, with 9 bases aligning to TRBD1. In germline, CDR1 is SNHLY, CDR2 FYNNEI. The CDR3 contains 19 residues. The V segment lost 6 bases and the J segment 6 bases; nucleotides outside the gene matches: 20. As DNA, the CDR3 is TGTGCCAGCAGACCCTACGGGGACAGGGTCCTTAACGGGGATGAAAAACTGTTTTTT. Its translation: CASRPYGDRVLNGDEKLFF.

This chain uses TRBV18 with TRBJ2-5; D gene unclear. CDR1 is KGHSH and CDR2 is LQKENI in the germline V gene. Trimming removed 6 bases at V and 5 bases at J, with 13 bases between. The CDR3 length is 13 residues. The CDR3 sequence: CASSPNQGETQYF. The CDR3 nucleotides read TGTGCCAGCTCGCCAAACCAAGGGGAGACCCAGTACTTC.

This sequence joins TRBV5-1 and TRBJ2-2, with D possibly TRBD1 on 6 matching bases. Germline-derived CDR1 and CDR2 are SGHRS and YFSETQ. V lost 3 bases to trimming and J lost 1 base, with 19 bases between them. This CDR3 is 18 amino acids long. CDR3 loop: CASSSARTGRLNTGELFF. CDR3 coding DNA: TGCGCCAGCAGCTCAGCACGCACAGGGAGATTGAACACCGGGGAGCTGTTTTTT.

This rearrangement joins TRBV7-3 to TRBJ2-1, with 9 bases fitting TRBD2. J was trimmed by 3 bases and V by 2 bases; bases with no gene match: 5. Germline CDR1 reads SGHTA; CDR2 reads FQGTGA. The CDR3 extends over 16 amino acids. DNA for the CDR3: TGTGCCAGCAGCTTAGGACTAGCGATGGACTACAATGAGCAGTTCTTC. Amino acids: CASSLGLAMDYNEQFF.

V gene TRBV7-9 combines with J gene TRBJ2-2, with a weak D call TRBD1 (6 bases). This CDR3 is built from 15 residues. Trimming pared 2 bases from V and 1 base from J, leaving 8 bases between. CDR1 and CDR2 (germline): SEHNR, FQNEAQ (reference sequence). As DNA, the CDR3 is TGTGCCAGCAGCTTATCGGGACAGAACACCGGGGAGCTGTTTTTT. It encodes CASSLSGQNTGELFF.

The chain combines TRBV6-6 with TRBJ2-3; TRBD2 is a possible D gene (6 bases). Trimming left V 0 bases short and J 0 bases short, with 10 bases between. Germline V gives CDR1 MNHNY, CDR2 SVGAGI (reference sequence). The CDR3 runs to 16 residues. The CDR3 spells CASSYSLATSTDTQYF. For the CDR3, the DNA is TGTGCCAGCAGTTACTCGCTAGCGACTAGCACAGATACGCAGTATTTT.

This chain joins TRBV27 and TRBJ2-7; D remains ambiguous. V dropped 0 bases and J dropped 1 base, with 7 bases sitting between them. This CDR3 comprises 14 residues. CDR1 is MNHEY, CDR2 SMNVEV, per germline (reference sequence). CDR3 loop: CASSLSAGSYEQYF. Here the CDR3 DNA reads TGTGCCAGCAGTTTATCGGCTGGGTCCTACGAGCAGTACTTC.

The CDR3 region is CASSSPRGASTDTQYF. The CDR3 region has the DNA TGCGCCAGCAGCTCCCCGAGAGGAGCTAGCACAGATACGCAGTATTTT. This chain links TRBV5-1 with TRBJ2-3; D is uncertain. The CDR3 totals 16 residues. CDR1 SGHRS and CDR2 YFSETQ come from the germline V gene. The V end lost 3 bases, the J end lost 0 bases, and 14 bases lay between the germline ends.

J is TRBJ1-2 and V is TRBV5-1, with D possibly matching TRBD1 (5 bases). This CDR3 is 16 amino acids long. In germline, CDR1 is SGHRS, CDR2 YFSETQ. With 0 bases removed from V and 5 bases from J, the gap between germline ends came to 17 bases. The CDR3 DNA is TGCGCCAGCAGCTTGGACTTTGGGGCAGATCTTTATGGCTACACCTTC. Residues: CASSLDFGADLYGYTF. The complete variable domain, with remaining parts taken from reference TRBV5-1 and TRBJ1-2, reads KAGVTQTPRYLIKTRGQQVTLSCSPISGHRSVSWYQQTPGQGLQFLFEYFSETQRNKGNFPGRFSGRQFSNSRSEMNVSTLELGDSALYLCASSLDFGADLYGYTFGSGTRLTVV.

V gene TRBV10-1 combines with J gene TRBJ2-6; the D is unclear. V dropped 10 bases and J dropped 0 bases, with 10 bases sitting between them. The length of the CDR3 is 14 residues. The germline gives CDR1 WNHNN, CDR2 SYGVQD (reference sequence). CDR3 sequence (DNA): TGCGCCATACAAGTCCGCTCTGGGGCCAACGTCCTGACTTTC. It is translated as CAIQVRSGANVLTF.

Remarks on this clone: Other DNA sequences from this sample encode an identical CDR3 as well. J is TRBJ2-5 and V is TRBV7-9, with 11 bases matching TRBD2. The germline V gene has CDR1 SEHNR and CDR2 FQNEAQ (reference sequence). The CDR3 loop spans 15 amino acids. V lost 5 bases, J lost 4 bases, and 6 bases stayed unmatched. Here the CDR3 reads CASSAGTSGRETQYF. CDR3 DNA: TGTGCCAGCAGCGCCGGGACTAGCGGTAGAGAGACCCAGTACTTC.

This rearrangement joins TRBV7-2 to TRBJ1-1; D unclear. Germline lookup yields CDR1 SGHTA and CDR2 FQGNSA. The V and J ends lost 5 bases and 1 base respectively, with 11 bases between them. CDR3 length: 14 amino acids. CDR3 nucleotide sequence: TGTGCCAGCAGCCCTCGGGCCAGGAACACTGAAGCTTTCTTT. Protein sequence: CASSPRARNTEAFF.

CDR3 residues: CASSLWVSAQETQYF. The CDR3 DNA reads TGTGCCAGCAGCTTATGGGTATCGGCCCAAGAGACCCAGTACTTC. The chain recombines TRBV7-2 with TRBJ2-5; D call uncertain. The ends were cut back, 2 bases at V and 1 base at J, with 11 bases in the middle. The CDR3 extends over 15 amino acids. CDR1 is SGHTA, CDR2 FQGNSA, per germline.

The chain has TRBV5-4 and TRBJ2-5; D might be TRBD2 (5 bases). Germline V CDR1 and CDR2: SGHNT, YYREEE (reference sequence). V gave up 2 bases and J gave up 2 bases, with 16 bases separating them. This CDR3 region has 16 residues. The CDR3 loop is CASSFGGALGQETQYF. CDR3 DNA sequence: TGTGCCAGCAGCTTCGGAGGAGCCCTCGGGCAAGAGACCCAGTACTTC.

This clone has only one observation. The chain recombines TRBV11-2 with TRBJ2-7; 10 bases fit TRBD2. Germline trimming cut 4 bases from V and 2 bases from J; bases unmatched to any gene: 5. Germline lookup yields CDR1 SGHAT and CDR2 FQNNGV. The CDR3 is 15 amino acids. CDR3 coding DNA: TGTGCCAGCAGCTCAGGGACTAGCGTAACCTACGAGCAGTACTTC. It encodes CASSSGTSVTYEQYF.

CDR3 coding DNA: TGTGCCAGCAGCGTGGGAGCTGTGTCCTCCTACAATGAGCAGTTCTTC. Amino acid sequence: CASSVGAVSSYNEQFF. The gene calls are TRBV9 and TRBJ2-1; D perhaps matches TRBD2 (5 bases). Trimming shortened V by 2 bases and J by 0 bases, and 12 bases separated the two germline ends. Germline CDR1 is SGDLS and CDR2 is YYNGEE. The CDR3 runs 16 residues.

The chain couples TRBV29-1 to TRBJ2-2; possible D gene TRBD1, 6 bases. Trimming pared 6 bases from V and 7 bases from J, leaving 15 bases between. This CDR3 has 13 residues. Germline V gene sequence: CDR1 SQVTM, CDR2 ANQGSEA. The CDR3 coding sequence is TGCAGCGTCCAACAGGGCGTCCTCGGGGAGCTGTTTTTT. Translation gives CSVQQGVLGELFF.

The V call is TRBV5-1, the J call TRBJ1-2, with 12 nucleotides matching TRBD1. The germline V gene has CDR1 SGHRS and CDR2 YFSETQ. This CDR3 is built from 18 residues. Trimming at V came to 4 bases and at J to 7 bases, leaving 17 bases not matched to a gene. The CDR3, as DNA: TGCGCCAGCAGCCCGTCAAGGGACAGGGGGCTTTTACGGGGTGGCTACACCTTC. Encoded protein: CASSPSRDRGLLRGGYTF.

The chain combines TRBV11-2 with TRBJ2-2, with TRBD2 matching 9 bases. After removal of 4 bases from V and 1 base from J, the junction contained 1 base not matched to a gene. Germline assignment: CDR1 SGHAT and CDR2 FQNNGV. This CDR3 has 15 residues. As DNA, the CDR3 is TGTGCCAGCAGCTCGACTAGCGGGAACACCGGGGAGCTGTTTTTT. Translating it yields CASSSTSGNTGELFF.

The chain recombines TRBV6-5 with TRBJ2-7; weak D call: TRBD2 (5 bases). CDR1 MNHEY and CDR2 SVGAGI come from the germline V gene. This CDR3 contains 14 residues. Trimming took 5 bases from V and 2 from J, leaving 13 bases between them. The CDR3 spells CASSRTRATYEQYF. The CDR3 coding sequence is TGTGCCAGCAGTCGAACGCGGGCGACCTACGAGCAGTACTTC.

This clone occurred once. The chain couples TRBV29-1 to TRBJ2-5, with D tentatively TRBD2 (7 bases). The length of the CDR3 is 15 residues. Trimming pared 6 bases from V and 1 base from J, leaving 18 bases between. The germline V gene has CDR1 SQVTM and CDR2 ANQGSEA. CDR3 nucleotides: TGCAGCGTCGCTTTGGGGGGGCGCCGCCAAGAGACCCAGTACTTC. Translated, it gives CSVALGGRRQETQYF.

This clone came up once. This rearrangement joins TRBV28 to TRBJ1-1; D gene unclear. Germline V gives CDR1 MDHEN, CDR2 SYDVKM. This CDR3 has 13 amino acids. V was trimmed by 7 bases and J by 5 bases, leaving 14 bases between them. Here the CDR3 reads CASTPGPGTEAFF. CDR3 nucleotides: TGTGCCAGCACCCCCGGACCCGGGACTGAAGCTTTCTTT.

The chain is built from TRBV2 and TRBJ2-7; 9 nucleotides match TRBD1. The germline gives CDR1 SNHLY, CDR2 FYNNEI. The CDR3 has 15 residues. V trimming: 5 bases; J trimming: 5 bases; junction bases outside the gene matches: 10. DNA for the CDR3: TGTGCCAGCAGTTTACCGGGACAGGGTGCCCACGAGCAGTACTTC. It specifies CASSLPGQGAHEQYF.

The CDR3 DNA follows: TGTGCCACCAGCAGACTGGGCGGGAGGTCCCCAGAGACCCAGTACTTC. Residues: CATSRLGGRSPETQYF. The V and J genes are TRBV15 and TRBJ2-5; 8 bases fit TRBD2. The ends lost 2 bases at V and 4 bases at J; junction bases unmatched: 9. The CDR3 extends over 16 amino acids. The germline V gene has CDR1 LNHNV and CDR2 YYDKDF (reference sequence).

This rearrangement joins TRBV14 to TRBJ2-5; 8 bases map to TRBD1. After removal of 4 bases from V and 9 bases from J, the junction contained 13 bases not matched to a gene. Looked up from germline, CDR1 is SGHDN and CDR2 is FVKESK. The CDR3 contains 15 residues. The CDR3 loop is CASSRSGGLSVAQYF. CDR3 coding DNA: TGTGCCAGCAGCCGATCAGGGGGCCTTAGCGTAGCCCAGTACTTC. Looking up the rest from reference TRBV14 and TRBJ2-5 gives the full variable domain: EAGVTQFPSHSVIEKGQTVTLRCDPISGHDNLYWYRRVMGKEIKFLLHFVKESKQDESGMPNNRFLAERTGGTYSTLKVQPAELEDSGVYFCASSRSGGLSVAQYFGPGTRLLVL.

About this clone: The junction does not match germline at one end; this may be a read error. The DNA for the CDR3 is TGTGCCGGGGAAAAACAGGGCAACTACGGCTACACCTTC. Translation gives CAGEKQGNYGYTF. This sequence joins TRBV14 and TRBJ1-2; the D gene is possibly TRBD1 (6 bases). Germline V gene lookup returns CDR1 SGHDN and CDR2 FVKESK. The CDR3 runs 13 residues.